A single sample is the source of the 21 T cell receptor beta chains below, sequenced in a study of cytomegalovirus exposure and HLA in healthy donors. Data came from immunoSEQ multiplex PCR; TCRdb stores just in-frame clones and leaves some out. The sample contains about 240,000 clones, around nine tenths of which appear only once. Sequenced sample: PBMCs. The receptors come from a young man in good health and CMV-seronegative.

The count of this clone is one. The chain couples TRBV6-5 to TRBJ1-2; maybe TRBD1 (6 bases). Germline V gene data show CDR1 as MNHEY and CDR2 as SVGAGI. This CDR3 contains 13 residues. The V end was cut by 3 bases, the J end by 2 bases, with 7 bases between. The CDR3 sequence: CASSYDRNYGYTF. In nucleotides, the CDR3 is TGTGCCAGCAGTTATGACAGGAACTATGGCTACACCTTC.

This clone occurred a few times. The chain has TRBV4-3 and TRBJ2-4; weak D call: TRBD1 (6 bases). This CDR3 region has 16 residues. Per germline, CDR1 LGHNA and CDR2 YSLEER. V was trimmed by 0 bases and J by 6 bases, leaving 15 bases between them. CDR3 DNA: TGCGCCAGCAGCCAAGAGCCGGGACAAGCCTTAAACATTCAGTACTTC. It is translated as CASSQEPGQALNIQYF.

The chain uses TRBV5-1 and TRBJ2-1; possibly TRBD2 for D (5 bases). The CDR3 covers 14 residues. The V and J ends lost 3 bases and 7 bases respectively, with 14 bases between them. Germline V gene lookup returns CDR1 SGHRS and CDR2 YFSETQ. CDR3 nucleotide sequence: TGCGCCAGCAGCTCCGAACTACTAGGAAATGAGCAGTTCTTC. It yields the protein CASSSELLGNEQFF.

The genes are TRBV10-1 and TRBJ1-2; D is undetermined. In germline, CDR1 is WNHNN, CDR2 SYGVQD (reference sequence). Trimming left V 4 bases short and J 4 bases short, with 10 bases between. The CDR3 runs to 13 residues. Here the CDR3 reads CASSVGRSYGYTF. For the CDR3, the DNA is TGCGCCAGCAGTGTGGGCAGGTCCTATGGCTACACCTTC.

This chain connects TRBV5-5 to TRBJ2-7; 10 bases are shared with TRBD1. Germline V gene lookup returns CDR1 SGHKS and CDR2 YYEKEE (reference sequence). The ends lost 5 bases at V and 3 bases at J; junction bases unmatched: 8. This CDR3 has 15 residues. CDR3 region: CASSWGQGMIYEQYF. CDR3 coding DNA: TGTGCCAGCAGTTGGGGACAGGGGATGATCTACGAGCAGTACTTC. Variable domain in full (rest from reference TRBV5-5 and TRBJ2-7): DAGVTQSPTHLIKTRGQQVTLRCSPISGHKSVSWYQQVLGQGPQFIFQYYEKEERGRGNFPDRFSARQFPNYSSELNVNALLLGDSALYLCASSWGQGMIYEQYFGPGTRLTVT.

CDR3 in DNA: TGTGCCAGTAGAAAGACAGGGGTTAGGAATGAGCAGTTCTTC. Translation gives CASRKTGVRNEQFF. The chain carries TRBV19 and TRBJ2-1; TRBD1 agrees at 8 bases. The junction had 8 bases not matched to a gene; V was cut back by 6 bases and J by 7 bases. The germline gives CDR1 LNHDA, CDR2 SQIVND (reference sequence). The CDR3 runs to 14 residues.

This clone was observed a handful of times. CDR3 loop: CASRRQGRAFF. CDR3 bases: TGTGCCAGCAGACGACAGGGGAGAGCTTTCTTT. This chain connects TRBV6-5 to TRBJ1-1; 8 nucleotides match TRBD1. The V segment lost 6 bases and the J segment 10 bases; nucleotides outside the gene matches: 4. Germline loops: CDR1 MNHEY, CDR2 SVGAGI. The CDR3 is 11 amino acids.

This chain connects TRBV14 to TRBJ1-1, with a tentative D call TRBD1 (5 bases). In germline, CDR1 is SGHDN, CDR2 FVKESK. V was trimmed by 4 bases and J by 5 bases, leaving 11 bases between them. The CDR3 spans 13 residues. The CDR3 is CASSPTDSTEAFF. CDR3 in DNA: TGTGCCAGCAGCCCGACAGATTCAACTGAAGCTTTCTTT.

The chain has TRBV5-1 and TRBJ1-1; no definite D call. V lost 0 bases, J lost 0 bases, and 12 bases lay in between. Germline CDR1 reads SGHRS; CDR2 reads YFSETQ. This CDR3 is 16 amino acids long. The CDR3 bases are TGCGCCAGCAGCTTGGTTTATGGCGGGATGAACACTGAAGCTTTCTTT. Translated: CASSLVYGGMNTEAFF.

The J gene is TRBJ1-3, the V gene TRBV4-1; 9 bases agree with TRBD1. V was clipped by 1 base and J by 1 base; unmatched bases: 5. This CDR3 is 17 amino acids long. CDR1 and CDR2 (germline): MGHRA, YSYEKL. The CDR3 sequence is CASSQGTGGFSGNTIYF. CDR3 sequence (DNA): TGCGCCAGCAGCCAAGGTACAGGGGGCTTTTCTGGAAACACCATATATTTT.

The CDR3 is CASSPLVTRSGELFF. CDR3 DNA sequence: TGTGCCAGCAGTCCCCTCGTGACCAGGTCCGGGGAGCTGTTTTTT. The V and J genes are TRBV27 and TRBJ2-2; D gene ambiguous. V lost 5 bases, J lost 6 bases, and 16 bases lay in between. This CDR3 is 15 amino acids long. Germline values: CDR1 MNHEY, CDR2 SMNVEV (reference sequence).

The V gene is TRBV10-3, the J gene TRBJ1-2; 7 bases agree with TRBD1. This CDR3 comprises 12 residues. CDR1 is ENHRY, CDR2 SYGVKD, per germline. The trim removed 11 bases at V and 6 bases at J, leaving 9 bases unmatched. The chain's CDR3 is CAATGLGNGYTF. CDR3 nucleotides: TGTGCCGCGACAGGGTTAGGGAATGGCTACACCTTC.

The J gene is TRBJ1-5, the V gene TRBV6-1, with 7 bases that match TRBD1. V gave up 0 bases and J gave up 7 bases; unmatched junction bases: 12. The CDR3 covers 17 residues. Germline values: CDR1 MNHNS, CDR2 SASEGT. CDR3 sequence reads: CASSEAYTRGLWQPQHF. CDR3 bases: TGTGCCAGCAGTGAAGCATATACGAGGGGGCTGTGGCAGCCCCAGCATTTT.

The V gene is TRBV28, the J gene TRBJ1-1; D is perhaps TRBD1 (5 bases). The CDR3 loop spans 14 amino acids. CDR1 and CDR2 (germline): MDHEN, SYDVKM. V was pared by 7 bases and J by 3 bases, with 15 bases between. The CDR3 sequence is CASISDGTYTEAFF. CDR3 sequence (DNA): TGTGCCAGCATATCGGACGGGACTTACACTGAAGCTTTCTTT.

This sequence joins TRBV28 and TRBJ2-7, with 8 positions matching TRBD1. V shed 8 bases and J 5 bases; nucleotides not matched to a gene: 8. This CDR3 comprises 13 residues. CDR1 and CDR2 from the germline V gene are MDHEN and SYDVKM. The CDR3 bases are TGTGCCAGCGGGGCAGGGGGCCGCGACGAGCAGTACTTC. This sequence encodes CASGAGGRDEQYF.

The chain is built from TRBV15 and TRBJ1-6; no definite D call. CDR1 and CDR2 (germline): LNHNV, YYDKDF (reference sequence). The CDR3 length is 18 residues. V was cut by 1 base and J by 6 bases, with 19 bases left in between. The CDR3 spells CATSRAWSGRLANSPLHF. The CDR3, as DNA: TGTGCCACCAGCAGAGCTTGGAGCGGTCGTCTCGCTAATTCACCCCTCCACTTT.

The genes are TRBV28 and TRBJ1-5, with 8 bases matching TRBD1. CDR3 size: 15 residues. Losses at the gene ends were 7 bases for V and 4 bases for J; bases not matched to a gene: 9. The germline gives CDR1 MDHEN, CDR2 SYDVKM. The DNA of the CDR3 is TGTGCCAGCAAAATTCCGGGACAGGCTAATCAGCCCCAGCATTTT. This translates into CASKIPGQANQPQHF.

The chain links TRBV4-1 to TRBJ2-5; D is perhaps TRBD2 (5 bases). This CDR3 region has 16 residues. Trimming left V 0 bases short and J 2 bases short, with 13 bases between. Germline V lookup: CDR1 MGHRA, CDR2 YSYEKL. This CDR3 is CASSQEQTGFQETQYF. In DNA, the CDR3 is TGCGCCAGCAGCCAAGAACAGACGGGATTTCAAGAGACCCAGTACTTC.

J is TRBJ2-1 and V is TRBV28; a weak D match, TRBD2 (6 bases). V lost 7 bases and J lost 1, with 17 bases in between. There are 16 residues in the CDR3. CDR1 is MDHEN and CDR2 is SYDVKM in the germline V gene. The CDR3 spells CASNAGPGPSYNEQFF. In nucleotides, the CDR3 is TGTGCCAGCAATGCGGGGCCGGGTCCGTCCTACAATGAGCAGTTCTTC.

The chain carries TRBV23-1 and TRBJ2-7, with TRBD1 matching over 8 bases. TRBV23-1 is sorted into the ORF group, with uncertain function. Germline trimming cut 2 bases from V and 2 bases from J; bases unmatched to any gene: 5. This CDR3 has 15 amino acids. CDR3 in amino acids: CASSQPPGQAYEQYF. The CDR3 DNA reads as TGCGCCAGCAGTCAACCACCGGGACAGGCCTACGAGCAGTACTTC.

The gene calls are TRBV27 and TRBJ2-1; 9 bases are a match to TRBD1. Trimming removed 8 bases from V and 8 bases from J; junction bases left unmatched: 7. The CDR3 runs 13 residues. CDR1 and CDR2 from the germline V gene are MNHEY and SMNVEV (reference sequence). CDR3 nucleotides: TGTGCCAGCTGGGGACAGGGAATGCATGAGCAGTTCTTC. Amino acid sequence: CASWGQGMHEQFF.